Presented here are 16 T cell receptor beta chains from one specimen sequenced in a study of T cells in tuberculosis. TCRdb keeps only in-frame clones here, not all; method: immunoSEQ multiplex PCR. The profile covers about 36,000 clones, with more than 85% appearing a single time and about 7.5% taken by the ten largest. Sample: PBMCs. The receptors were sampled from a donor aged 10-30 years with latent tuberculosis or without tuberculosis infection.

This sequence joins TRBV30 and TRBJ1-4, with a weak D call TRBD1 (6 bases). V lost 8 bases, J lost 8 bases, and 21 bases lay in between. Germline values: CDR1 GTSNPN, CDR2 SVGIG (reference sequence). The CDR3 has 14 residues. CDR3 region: CAGIIRGGGEKLFF. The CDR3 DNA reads TGTGCCGGAATAATAAGGGGGGGCGGCGAAAAACTGTTTTTT.

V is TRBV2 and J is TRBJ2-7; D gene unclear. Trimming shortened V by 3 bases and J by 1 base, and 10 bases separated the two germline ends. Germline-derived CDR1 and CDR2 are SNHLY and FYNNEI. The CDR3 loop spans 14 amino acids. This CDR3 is CASSERYHSYEQYF. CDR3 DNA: TGTGCCAGCAGTGAGCGGTACCATTCCTACGAGCAGTACTTC.

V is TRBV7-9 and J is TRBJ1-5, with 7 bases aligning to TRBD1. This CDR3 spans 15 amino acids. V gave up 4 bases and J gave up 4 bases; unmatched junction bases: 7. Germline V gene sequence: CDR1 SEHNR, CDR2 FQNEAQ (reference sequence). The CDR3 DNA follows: TGTGCCAGCAGCTCACAGGGGACACCGAATCAGCCCCAGCATTTT. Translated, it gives CASSSQGTPNQPQHF.

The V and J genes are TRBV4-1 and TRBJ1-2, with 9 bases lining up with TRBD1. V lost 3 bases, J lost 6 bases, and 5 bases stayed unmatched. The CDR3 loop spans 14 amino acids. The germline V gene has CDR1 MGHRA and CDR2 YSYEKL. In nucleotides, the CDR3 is TGCGCCAGCAGCCAGAGCAGGACAGGGGATGGCTACACCTTC. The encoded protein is CASSQSRTGDGYTF.

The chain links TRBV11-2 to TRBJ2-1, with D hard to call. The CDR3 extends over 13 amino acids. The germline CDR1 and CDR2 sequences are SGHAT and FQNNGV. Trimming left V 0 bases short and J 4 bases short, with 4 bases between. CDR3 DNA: TGTGCCAGCAGCTTAGAACAGTACAATGAGCAGTTCTTC. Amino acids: CASSLEQYNEQFF.

CDR3 loop: CASSIGEPKQFF. As DNA, the CDR3 is TGTGCCAGTAGTATAGGGGAGCCTAAGCAGTTCTTC. V is TRBV19 and J is TRBJ2-1; maybe TRBD2 (5 bases). Trimming removed 1 base at V and 11 bases at J, with 9 bases between. The CDR3 is 12 residues long. Germline-derived CDR1 and CDR2 are LNHDA and SQIVND (reference sequence).

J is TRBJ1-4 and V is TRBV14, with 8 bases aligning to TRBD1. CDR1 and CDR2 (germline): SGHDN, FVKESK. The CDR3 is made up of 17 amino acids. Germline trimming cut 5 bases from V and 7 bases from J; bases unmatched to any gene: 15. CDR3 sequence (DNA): TGTGCCAGCAGCATACGGACAGGGAGAGGAGTTGGTGAAAAACTGTTTTTT. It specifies CASSIRTGRGVGEKLFF.

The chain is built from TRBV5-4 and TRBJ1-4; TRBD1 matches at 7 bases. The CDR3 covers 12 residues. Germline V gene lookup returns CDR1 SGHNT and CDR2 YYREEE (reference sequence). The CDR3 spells CAGQGESEKLFF. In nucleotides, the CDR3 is TGTGCAGGTCAGGGGGAGAGTGAAAAACTGTTTTTT. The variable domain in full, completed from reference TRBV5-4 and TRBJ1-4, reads ETGVTQSPTHLIKTRGQQVTLRCSSQSGHNTVSWYQQALGQGPQFIFQYYREEENGRGNFPPRFSGLQFPNYSSELNVNALELDDSALYLCAGQGESEKLFFGSGTQLSVL.

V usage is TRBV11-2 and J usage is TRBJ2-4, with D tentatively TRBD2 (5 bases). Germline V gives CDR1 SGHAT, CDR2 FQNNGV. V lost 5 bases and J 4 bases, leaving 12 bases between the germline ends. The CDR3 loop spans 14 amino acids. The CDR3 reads CASSPDSLKNIQYF. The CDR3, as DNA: TGTGCCAGCAGCCCGGACTCCCTAAAAAACATTCAGTACTTC.

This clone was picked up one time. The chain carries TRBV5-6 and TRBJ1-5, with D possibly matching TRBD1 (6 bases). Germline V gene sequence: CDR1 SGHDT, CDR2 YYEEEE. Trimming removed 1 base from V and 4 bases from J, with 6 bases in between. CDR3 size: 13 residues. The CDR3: CASSLTGNQPQHF. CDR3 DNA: TGTGCCAGCAGCTTGACAGGGAATCAGCCCCAGCATTTT. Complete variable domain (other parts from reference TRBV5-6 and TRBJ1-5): DAGVTQSPTHLIKTRGQQVTLRCSPKSGHDTVSWYQQALGQGPQFIFQYYEEEERQRGNFPDRFSGHQFPNYSSELNVNALLLGDSALYLCASSLTGNQPQHFGDGTRLSIL.

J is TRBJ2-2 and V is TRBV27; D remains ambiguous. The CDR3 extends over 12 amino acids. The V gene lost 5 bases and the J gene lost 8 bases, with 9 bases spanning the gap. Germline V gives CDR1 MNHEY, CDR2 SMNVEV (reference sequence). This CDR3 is CASSALGGELFF. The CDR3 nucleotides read TGTGCCAGCAGTGCCCTAGGAGGGGAGCTGTTTTTT.

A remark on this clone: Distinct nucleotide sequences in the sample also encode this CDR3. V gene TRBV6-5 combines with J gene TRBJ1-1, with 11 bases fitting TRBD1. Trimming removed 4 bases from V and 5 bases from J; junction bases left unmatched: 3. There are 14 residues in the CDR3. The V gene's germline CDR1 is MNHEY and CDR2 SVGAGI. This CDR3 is CASSSGTGGTEAFF. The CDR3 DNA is TGTGCCAGCAGTTCCGGGACAGGGGGGACTGAAGCTTTCTTT.

The CDR3 DNA follows: TGCGCCAGCAGCCGCACAGGCGTTCGGGACAACTCCTACGAGCAGTACTTC. This translates into CASSRTGVRDNSYEQYF. The V and J genes are TRBV4-3 and TRBJ2-7; the D gene is possibly TRBD1 (6 bases). This CDR3 has 17 amino acids. With 4 bases removed from V and 0 bases from J, the gap between germline ends came to 19 bases. Germline CDR1 and CDR2: LGHNA and YSLEER.

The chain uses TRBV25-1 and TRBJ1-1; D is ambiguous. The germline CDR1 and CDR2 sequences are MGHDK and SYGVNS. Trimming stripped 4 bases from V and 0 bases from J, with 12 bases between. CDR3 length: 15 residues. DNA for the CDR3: TGTGCCAGCAGTGTACAGAACCTGATGAACACTGAAGCTTTCTTT. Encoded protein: CASSVQNLMNTEAFF.

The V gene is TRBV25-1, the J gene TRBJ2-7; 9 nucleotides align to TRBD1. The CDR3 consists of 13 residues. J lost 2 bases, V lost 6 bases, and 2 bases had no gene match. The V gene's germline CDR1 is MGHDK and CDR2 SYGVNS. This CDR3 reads CASSRDRAYEQYF. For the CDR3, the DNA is TGTGCCAGCAGCCGGGACAGGGCCTACGAGCAGTACTTC.

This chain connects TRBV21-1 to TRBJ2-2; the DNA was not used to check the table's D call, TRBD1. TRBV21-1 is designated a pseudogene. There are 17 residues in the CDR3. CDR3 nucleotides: TGTGCCAGCAGCAGAAAACCGGGACAGGGGAACACCGGGGAGCTGTTTTTT. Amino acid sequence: CASSRKPGQGNTGELFF.